The TCR beta chain described here comes from a study of shared clonotypes between healthy human individuals (dated by TCRdb to between 2020 and 2021). The study in broad terms: The cohort included three men and a couple of women between 18 and 49 years of age. To estimate repertoire size and how much clonotype sharing occurs between individuals, the study deeply sequenced the blood TCR repertoires of five healthy adults. Each donor's leukapheresis produced roughly between roughly 0.9 and 8.9 billion PBMCs. For each donor, three plates each were used for CD4 naive and CD4 memory, two plates were used for CD8 naive, and one plate was used for CD8 memory. Libraries were prepared and TCR repertoires were sequenced by different laboratories using diverse techniques, in order to increase sequencing depth and limit assay-specific biases. Results and caveats for the whole study, not just this receptor: Pairwise subsampling indicated that sequencing depth was expected to affect the degree of clonotype sharing among donors. Compared with non-shared clonotypes, the clonotypes found in all four sorted-subset donors had higher generation probabilities. Only blood was sampled, and tissue TCR repertoires likely differ from those in blood. Rarefaction of sorted-subset datasets indicated incomplete sequencing despite the large sequencing depth. Across a handful of donors, around 5% of naive CD4, roughly 3.5% of naive CD8, under 2.5% of memory CD4, and 0.4% of memory CD8 clonotypes were shared. Because the study included only a small number of donors, the genetic and exposure-history diversity represented was limited. Naive subsets generally had larger estimated clonotype richness than memory subsets.

The donors were healthy, HIV-negative adults with no recently reported acute infections or vaccinations. Every donor was a Caucasian adult residing in Nashville, Tennessee, USA. CD4+ T cells were enriched by magnetic negative selection; naive cells were then positively selected on CD45RA, and the negative fraction formed the memory subset. Blood was collected by leukapheresis, and PBMCs were isolated by Ficoll-Histopaque density gradient centrifugation and then cryopreserved in liquid nitrogen vapor phase. Analytical flow cytometry was used to check the purity and quantity of each magnetically sorted T cell population. Genomic DNA was isolated from each sorted fraction and quantified by UV absorbance on a Nanodrop 2000c. This clone was detected once. This clone's antigen is unknown. Base quality data are lacking; no much larger clone is found one base away. V gives up 4 bases and J gives up 2 bases, and the segment between their germline ends measures 13 bases. CDR1 and CDR2 are drawn from the germline V gene: SGHRS, YFSETQ. The CDR3 holds 15 amino acids from the cysteine to the phenylalanine. CDR3 DNA only is kept here, 45 bases in frame from base 1.

TCR CDR3 regions were amplified from genomic DNA by multiplex PCR using the deep immunoSEQ assay. For each cell subset, the extracted genomic DNA was distributed evenly across all wells of several immunoSEQ 96-well plates, and each plate served as one replicate. For sorted subsets, each replicate PCR was loaded with about 0.2 ug genomic DNA, equivalent to roughly 30,000 T cell genomes. Purified libraries were measured with a Qubit 3.0 fluorometer, size-checked on a Bioanalyzer 2100, and measured again with the KAPA Library Quantification kit. A separate single-read 150-cycle Illumina NextSeq 550 flow cell was used to sequence each immunoSEQ 96-well plate. Under the source paper's analysis protocol: Because the immunoSEQ output included only junctional sequences and no quality scores, the filtering could not be the same as the filtering used for full-length reads. To assign V/J genes and CDR3, sequences were annotated using PyIR, a Python wrapper for IgBLAST v1.9, with IMGT germline references. Any read was removed if the V/J assignment was weak (E-value above 1e-6), the CDR3 was missing, or the read contained stop codons, out-of-frame junctions, or ambiguous translated residues. A V3J clonotype was defined by an identical inferred V gene, J gene, and CDR3 amino acid sequence. Percentage overlap between repertoires was computed as shared unique clonotypes divided by the size of the smaller repertoire. RTK rarefaction, the Chao1 estimator, and Recon v2.1 estimates of unobserved clonotypes were used to assess repertoire richness. Generation probabilities for all TCRbeta clonotypes obtained by the gDNA method from a handful of donors were computed using OLGA. TCRdb provides this immuneACCESS table in a form limited to in-frame rearrangements. Some clones are lacking; in checked studies, under half of them reflect an unresolved V gene, and why the rest are absent is not known. V, J and clone size reflect that table, while D and trimming were determined from the DNA. Recorded for this sample are over 700,000 clones; 72% of them occurred a single time. The ten largest clones add up to around 1.7% of the sample.

Sequences were obtained from memory CD4+ T cells sorted from blood. What this sample's cell subset or site label stands for: CD45RA-negative fraction. The TCR originated in a woman in her thirties in good health. This sequence uses TRBV5-1 and TRBJ2-4; 6 matching bases give a weak D call of TRBD1. For the CDR3, the sequence is CASSAYRDPKNIQYF. The DNA sequence is TGCGCCAGCAGCGCATACAGGGATCCCAAAAACATTCAGTACTTC.